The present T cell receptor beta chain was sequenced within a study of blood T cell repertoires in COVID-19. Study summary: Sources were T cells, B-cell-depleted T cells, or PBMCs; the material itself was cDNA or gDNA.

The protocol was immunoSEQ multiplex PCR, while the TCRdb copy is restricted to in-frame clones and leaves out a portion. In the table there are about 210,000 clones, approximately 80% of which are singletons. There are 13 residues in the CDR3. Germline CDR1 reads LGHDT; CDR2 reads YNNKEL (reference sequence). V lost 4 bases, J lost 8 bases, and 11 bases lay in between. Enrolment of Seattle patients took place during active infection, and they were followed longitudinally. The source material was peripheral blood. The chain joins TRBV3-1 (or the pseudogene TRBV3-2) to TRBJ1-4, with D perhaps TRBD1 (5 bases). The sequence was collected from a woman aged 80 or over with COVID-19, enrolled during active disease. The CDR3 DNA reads TGTGCCAGCAGCCGCAGGGATGGCGAAAAACTGTTTTTT. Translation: CASSRRDGEKLFF.